This record looks at one T cell receptor beta chain sequence and its context. The sample originates from a study of TIL therapy for anti-PD-1-resistant metastatic lung cancer. Study in general: Patients then received nivolumab; progressors got lymphodepletion, TIL and IL-2. Median tumor PD-L1 proportion score was under 7.5%.

Time point reported: pre-treatment sample, taken before nivolumab and TIL therapy. Sequencing used immunoSEQ v3. Generated by immunoSEQ multiplex PCR, the TCRdb table keeps only in-frame clones and is missing some. The table shows about 59,000 clones, with more than 60% occurring only once. Trimming pared 7 bases from V and 7 bases from J, leaving 16 bases between. CDR1 SEHNR and CDR2 FQNEAQ come from the germline V gene (reference sequence). The CDR3 consists of 13 residues. The TCR comes from a person between 30 and 80 years old with non-small cell lung cancer. The chain links TRBV7-9 to TRBJ2-5, with D uncertain. The starting material was blood, obtained at baseline. The DNA for the CDR3 is TGTGCCAGCACCCCTTTATTACCGGCGACCCAGTACTTC. This translates into CASTPLLPATQYF.